This T cell receptor (beta chain) was recorded in a study of blood T cell repertoires in COVID-19. Study-level information: Material from acute and convalescent COVID-19 was sourced from the United States, Italy and Spain.

Trimming left V 6 bases short and J 2 bases short, with 11 bases between. Germline CDR1 reads LNHDA; CDR2 reads SQIVND (reference sequence). This CDR3 contains 14 residues. This clone was seen only a few times. The authors' processing: Reference gene primer amplification gave estimated nucleated cell counts. Method: immunoSEQ multiplex PCR; TCRdb's copy keeps in-frame clones and lacks some. That table is the source of V, J and clone size, and D and trimming were worked out from the DNA. The data show roughly 260,000 clones, around 86% seen once. The sequenced sample consisted of peripheral blood. The genes are TRBV19 and TRBJ1-3; possibly TRBD1 for D (6 bases). This receptor was obtained from a man aged 35-49 years who had recovered from COVID-19. CDR3 nucleotides: TGTGCCAGTAGAAAAGGGGGACCTGGAAACACCATATATTTT. It yields the protein CASRKGGPGNTIYF. Based on the CDR3 plus reference TRBV19 and TRBJ1-3, the full variable domain is DGGITQSPKYLFRKEGQNVTLSCEQNLNHDAMYWYRQDPGQGLRLIYYSQIVNDFQKGDIAEGYSVSREKKESFPLTVTSAQKNPTAFYLCASRKGGPGNTIYFGEGSWLTVV.